Listed here are 12 T cell receptor beta chains from one sample, sequenced in a study of cytomegalovirus exposure and HLA in healthy donors. Primers for the PCR totalled 60 Vbeta and 13 Jbeta. TCRdb keeps only in-frame clones here, not all; method: immunoSEQ multiplex PCR. Of about 190,000 clones in the sample, around 73% were seen once. Input material: PBMCs. All receptors derive from a woman in her thirties in good health and CMV-seropositive.

The sample holds a few counts of this clone. The rearrangement joins TRBV10-1 to TRBJ1-4; D is undetermined. The CDR3 is 16 residues long. V shed 5 bases and J shed 2 bases, with 15 bases lying between them. Germline V lookup: CDR1 WNHNN, CDR2 SYGVQD (reference sequence). The CDR3 DNA sequence: TGCGCCAGCAGTACCAGGCAACACCTCACTAATGAAAAACTGTTTTTT. The encoded protein is CASSTRQHLTNEKLFF.

The V call is TRBV5-1, the J call TRBJ2-5; D is uncertain. Looked up from germline, CDR1 is SGHRS and CDR2 is YFSETQ. The length of the CDR3 is 13 residues. Trimming removed 5 bases from V and 2 bases from J, with 10 bases in between. The CDR3 reads CASSGTAQETQYF. Here the CDR3 DNA reads TGCGCCAGCAGTGGAACAGCTCAAGAGACCCAGTACTTC.

The CDR3 DNA reads TGCGCCAGCAGCACCCGACACCATCTCTCCTACGAGCAGTACTTC. This gives the protein CASSTRHHLSYEQYF. The chain recombines TRBV4-3 with TRBJ2-7; D gene unclear. V lost 5 bases and J 0 bases, leaving 14 bases between the germline ends. The CDR3 loop spans 15 amino acids. Germline lookup yields CDR1 LGHNA and CDR2 YSLEER.

The J gene is TRBJ1-1, the V gene TRBV29-1; a weak D match, TRBD1 (5 bases). The germline V gene has CDR1 SQVTM and CDR2 ANQGSEA. V gave up 3 bases and J gave up 4 bases, with 12 bases separating them. This CDR3 is 13 amino acids long. As DNA, the CDR3 is TGCAGCGTTGAGCATATCGGGGGCACTGAAGCTTTCTTT. As protein: CSVEHIGGTEAFF.

This clone was detected only a few times. V gene TRBV7-8 combines with J gene TRBJ1-2, with TRBD1 matching over 7 bases. Unmatched junction bases numbered 19, after V lost 1 base and J lost 2 bases. Germline values: CDR1 SGHVS, CDR2 FQNEAQ. This CDR3 spans 20 amino acids. CDR3: CASSLERDSPKVQVNYGYTF. The CDR3 nucleotides are TGTGCCAGCAGCTTAGAACGGGACAGTCCCAAGGTACAAGTCAACTATGGCTACACCTTC.

This clone was counted between two and nine times. J is TRBJ2-7 and V is TRBV5-8; maybe TRBD1 (6 bases). The CDR3 sequence is 13 residues long. Germline-derived CDR1 and CDR2 are SGHTS and YDEGEE. Trimming removed 0 bases from V and 5 bases from J, with 9 bases in between. CDR3 loop: CASSLDRVDEQYF. CDR3 bases: TGTGCCAGCAGCTTGGACAGGGTGGACGAGCAGTACTTC.

The V and J genes are TRBV7-8 and TRBJ2-7; perhaps TRBD2 as D (5 bases). Trimming stripped 3 bases from V and 2 bases from J, with 11 bases between. The CDR3 consists of 14 residues. Germline V gives CDR1 SGHVS, CDR2 FQNEAQ. CDR3 loop: CASSLGALAYEQYF. For the CDR3, the DNA is TGTGCCAGCAGCTTGGGAGCCCTTGCCTACGAGCAGTACTTC.

The chain uses TRBV6-4 and TRBJ2-1; D is unresolved. This CDR3 has 15 residues. V was clipped by 0 bases and J by 0 bases, with 6 bases between them. Germline-derived CDR1 and CDR2 are MRHNA and SNTAGT. The DNA of the CDR3 is TGTGCCAGCAGTGACTCCTACCTCTCCTACAATGAGCAGTTCTTC. Encoded protein: CASSDSYLSYNEQFF.

This chain connects TRBV7-2 to TRBJ1-2, with TRBD1 matching 9 bases. J lost 2 bases, V lost 5 bases, and 9 bases had no gene match. In germline, CDR1 is SGHTA, CDR2 FQGNSA. The CDR3 runs to 16 residues. CDR3 DNA: TGTGCCAGCAGCATAGGACAGGGGCTGGGAAACTATGGCTACACCTTC. Translated: CASSIGQGLGNYGYTF.

In this sample, this clone turned up once. The J gene is TRBJ1-5, the V gene TRBV27; no definite D call. V shed 6 bases and J shed 4 bases, with 13 bases lying between them. The CDR3 loop spans 14 amino acids. CDR1 and CDR2 from the germline V gene are MNHEY and SMNVEV (reference sequence). The CDR3 nucleotides are TGTGCCAGCAGCCGAGGGTACGGGAATCAGCCCCAGCATTTT. The encoded protein is CASSRGYGNQPQHF.

This chain uses TRBV5-1 with TRBJ1-1, with 7 bases that match TRBD1. CDR3 length: 15 residues. Per germline, CDR1 SGHRS and CDR2 YFSETQ. The V segment lost 4 bases and the J segment 10 bases; nucleotides outside the gene matches: 16. The CDR3 protein is CASSNLRTGPRGAFF. DNA for the CDR3: TGCGCCAGCAGCAACTTAAGGACAGGCCCCAGGGGAGCTTTCTTT.

To note about this clone: The junction and the germline gene differ at one end; a read error may be behind it. This sequence joins TRBV10-3 and TRBJ2-1; D might be TRBD2 (6 bases). This CDR3 is 11 amino acids long. CDR1 and CDR2 (germline): ENHRY, SYGVKD. CDR3 sequence (DNA): TGTGCCATCAGTGAGATGGGGGGTCACGTCTTC. Translating it yields CAISEMGGHVF.